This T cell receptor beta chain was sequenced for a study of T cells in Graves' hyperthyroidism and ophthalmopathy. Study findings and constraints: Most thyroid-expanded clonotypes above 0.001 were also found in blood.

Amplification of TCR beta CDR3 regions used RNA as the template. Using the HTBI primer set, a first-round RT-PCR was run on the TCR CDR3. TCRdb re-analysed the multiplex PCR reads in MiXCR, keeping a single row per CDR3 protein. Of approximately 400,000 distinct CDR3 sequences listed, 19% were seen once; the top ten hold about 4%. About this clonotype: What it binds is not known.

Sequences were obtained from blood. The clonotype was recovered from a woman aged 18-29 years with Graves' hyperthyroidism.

The CDR3 DNA reads as TGTGCCATCAGAGGGACCGCCAAAGGGTTAGATTCACCCCTCCACTTT. This sequence encodes CAIRGTAKGLDSPLHF. The chain is built from TRBV10-3 and TRBJ1-6; D possibly corresponds to TRBD1 (5 bases). Trimming removed 6 bases at V and 8 bases at J, with 20 bases between. The CDR3 extends over 16 amino acids. CDR1 and CDR2 from the germline V gene are ENHRY and SYGVKD.